These 2 T cell receptor beta chains were all obtained from the same sample, sequenced in a study of blood T cell repertoires in COVID-19. The repertoire was sequenced with immunoSEQ multiplex PCR; TCRdb's copy has only in-frame clones and lacks some. The table records some 300,000 clones, 70% to 90% of them present only once. The specimen sequenced was PBMCs or T cells enriched from blood (not recorded which). The source is a woman under 40 who had recovered from COVID-19.

The J gene is TRBJ1-1, the V gene TRBV5-1; D is possibly TRBD1 (5 bases). The V gene's germline CDR1 is SGHRS and CDR2 YFSETQ. V shed 4 bases and J shed 0 bases, with 13 bases lying between them. The CDR3 covers 15 residues. The CDR3 here is CASSPTRQMNTEAFF. CDR3 nucleotide sequence: TGCGCCAGCAGCCCTACCAGACAGATGAACACTGAAGCTTTCTTT.

The chain couples TRBV5-1 to TRBJ2-7; possible D gene TRBD2, 6 bases. Germline lookup yields CDR1 SGHRS and CDR2 YFSETQ. The CDR3 loop spans 14 amino acids. Trimming shortened V by 4 bases and J by 7 bases, and 18 bases separated the two germline ends. CDR3 nucleotides: TGCGCCAGCAGCACCCTCCGGCGGGGTGGGGAGCAGTACTTC. It codes for CASSTLRRGGEQYF. Looking up the rest from reference TRBV5-1 and TRBJ2-7 gives the full variable domain: KAGVTQTPRYLIKTRGQQVTLSCSPISGHRSVSWYQQTPGQGLQFLFEYFSETQRNKGNFPGRFSGRQFSNSRSEMNVSTLELGDSALYLCASSTLRRGGEQYFGPGTRLTVT.